Only a few counts were recorded for the clone carrying this T cell receptor beta chain. The V gene's germline CDR1 is SGHVS and CDR2 FQNEAQ. The V and J ends lost 5 bases and 6 bases respectively, with 13 bases between them. The CDR3 consists of 13 residues. The data were obtained in a study of OX40 agonist ivuxolimab in advanced cancers. Only in-frame clones appear in the TCRdb table, and some are missing; sequencing was by immunoSEQ multiplex PCR. This sample has around 120,000 clones, with roughly nine tenths found just once. This chain links TRBV7-8 with TRBJ1-1, with a weak D call TRBD1 (5 bases). Source: CD4+ or CD8+ T cells sorted from blood, taken in a trial of the OX40 agonist ivuxolimab. The sequence came from an adult with an advanced solid tumor such as melanoma, head and neck, liver or kidney cancer. The CDR3 sequence: CASSLKGVAEAFF. CDR3 nucleotide sequence: TGTGCCAGCAGCCTCAAAGGGGTCGCTGAAGCTTTCTTT.